This TCR beta chain was documented in a study of T cell repertoires in cytomegalovirus infection. This clonotype was detected only a few times. Its antigen is currently unknown. MiXCR was run by TCRdb on the reads, yielding one entry per CDR3 protein. The sample has hundreds of thousands of distinct CDR3 sequences, roughly 30% seen once; the top ten hold about 14%. The length of the CDR3 is 13 residues. Germline CDR1 is LGHNA and CDR2 is YNFKEQ. Trimming removed 1 base from V and 6 bases from J, with 9 bases in between. The input for sequencing was cultured CD8+ T cells from PBMCs, taken from culture after CMV antigen stimulation. The chain recombines TRBV4-2 with TRBJ1-2; no reliable D call. The source of this sequence is a human donor in good health (CMV status not recorded). Some clones in this sample may be carry-over from other donors' samples. The CDR3 bases are TGTGCCAGCAGCCAAGCTGCTGAGGATGGCTACACCTTC. It is translated as CASSQAAEDGYTF.